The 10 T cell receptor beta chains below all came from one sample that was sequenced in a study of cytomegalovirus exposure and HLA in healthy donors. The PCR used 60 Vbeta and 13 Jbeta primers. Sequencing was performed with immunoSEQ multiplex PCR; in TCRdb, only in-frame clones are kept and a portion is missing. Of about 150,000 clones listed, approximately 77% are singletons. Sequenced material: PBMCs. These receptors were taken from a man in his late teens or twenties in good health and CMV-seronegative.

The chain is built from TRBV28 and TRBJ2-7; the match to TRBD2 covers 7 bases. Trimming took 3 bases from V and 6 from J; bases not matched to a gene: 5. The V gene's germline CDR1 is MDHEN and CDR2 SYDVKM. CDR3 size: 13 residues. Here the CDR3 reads CASSLTSRGEQYF. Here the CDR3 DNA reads TGTGCCAGCAGTTTGACTAGCCGAGGCGAGCAGTACTTC. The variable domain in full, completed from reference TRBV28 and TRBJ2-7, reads DVKVTQSSRYLVKRTGEKVFLECVQDMDHENMFWYRQDPGLGLRLIYFSYDVKMKEKGDIPEGYSVSREKKERFSLILESASTNQTSMYLCASSLTSRGEQYFGPGTRLTVT.

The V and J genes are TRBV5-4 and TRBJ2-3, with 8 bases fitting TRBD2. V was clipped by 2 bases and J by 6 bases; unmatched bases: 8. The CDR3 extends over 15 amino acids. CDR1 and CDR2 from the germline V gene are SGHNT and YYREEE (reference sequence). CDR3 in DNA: TGTGCCAGCAGCTTAATCGCGGGGGGTGCCGATACGCAGTATTTT. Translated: CASSLIAGGADTQYF.

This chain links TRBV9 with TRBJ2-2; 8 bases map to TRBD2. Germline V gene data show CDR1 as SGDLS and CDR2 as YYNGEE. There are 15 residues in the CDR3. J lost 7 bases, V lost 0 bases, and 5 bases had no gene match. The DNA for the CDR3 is TGTGCCAGCAGCGTAGGAGCGGGAGAGGTCGGGGAGCTGTTTTTT. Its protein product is CASSVGAGEVGELFF.

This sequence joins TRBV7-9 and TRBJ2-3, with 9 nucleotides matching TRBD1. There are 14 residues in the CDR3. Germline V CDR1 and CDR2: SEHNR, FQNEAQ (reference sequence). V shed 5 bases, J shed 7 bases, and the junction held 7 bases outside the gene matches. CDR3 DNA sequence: TGTGCCAGCAGCCCGAGGACAGGGGACAATACGCAGTATTTT. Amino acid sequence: CASSPRTGDNTQYF.

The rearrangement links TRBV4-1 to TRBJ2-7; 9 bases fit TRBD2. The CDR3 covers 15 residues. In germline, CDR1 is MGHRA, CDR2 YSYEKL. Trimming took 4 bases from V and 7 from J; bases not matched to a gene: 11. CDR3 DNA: TGCGCCAGCAGCCTCCAGGGACTAGCAGGAAAGGAGCAGTACTTC. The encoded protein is CASSLQGLAGKEQYF.

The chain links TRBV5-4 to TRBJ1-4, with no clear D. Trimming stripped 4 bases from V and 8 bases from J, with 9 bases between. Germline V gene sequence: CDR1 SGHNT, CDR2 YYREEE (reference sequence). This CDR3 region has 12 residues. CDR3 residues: CASSQRGEKLFF. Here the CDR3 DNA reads TGTGCCAGCAGCCAGAGAGGGGAAAAACTGTTTTTT.

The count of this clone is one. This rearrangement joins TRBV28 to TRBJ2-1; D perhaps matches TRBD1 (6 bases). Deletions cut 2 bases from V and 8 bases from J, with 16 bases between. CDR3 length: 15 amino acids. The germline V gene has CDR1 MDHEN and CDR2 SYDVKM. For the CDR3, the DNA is TGTGCCAGCAGTTTAGGGGGCGCATCAGGGCATGAGCAGTTCTTC. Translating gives CASSLGGASGHEQFF.

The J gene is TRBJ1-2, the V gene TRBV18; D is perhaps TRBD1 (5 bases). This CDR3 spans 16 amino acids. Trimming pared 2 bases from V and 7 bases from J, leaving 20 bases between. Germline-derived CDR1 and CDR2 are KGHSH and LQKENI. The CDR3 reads CASSPESQGRLAGYTF. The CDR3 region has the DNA TGTGCCAGCTCACCAGAAAGTCAGGGTCGGTTGGCTGGCTACACCTTC.

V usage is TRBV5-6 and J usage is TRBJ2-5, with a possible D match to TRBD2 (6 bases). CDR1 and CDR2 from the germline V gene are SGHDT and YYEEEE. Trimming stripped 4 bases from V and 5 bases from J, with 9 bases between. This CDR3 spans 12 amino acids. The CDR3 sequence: CASSRDLETQYF. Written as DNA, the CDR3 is TGTGCCAGCAGCCGGGACTTGGAGACCCAGTACTTC.

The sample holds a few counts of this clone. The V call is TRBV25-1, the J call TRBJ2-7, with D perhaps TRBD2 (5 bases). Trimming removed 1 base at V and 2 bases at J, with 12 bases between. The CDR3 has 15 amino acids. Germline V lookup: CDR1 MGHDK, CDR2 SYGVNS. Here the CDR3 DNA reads TGTGCCAGCAGTGAATCGGGATTTTCCCCCTACGAGCAGTACTTC. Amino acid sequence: CASSESGFSPYEQYF.